The 26 T cell receptor beta chains in this list originate from one sample, sequenced in a study of blood T cell repertoires in COVID-19. Assay: immunoSEQ multiplex PCR; the TCRdb copy retains only in-frame clones and omits some. Of around 150,000 clones in the sample, roughly 71% are singletons; the top ten hold 3.5% to 4.5%. Sequencing was performed on peripheral blood. All receptors derive from a woman of 80 years or more with acute or convalescent COVID-19.

This clone turned up a few times. The rearrangement uses TRBV6-2 or TRBV6-3 and TRBJ2-7; D is unresolved. Germline V gives CDR1 MNHEY, CDR2 SVGEGT. This CDR3 region has 14 residues. V gave up 1 base and J gave up 2 bases, with 9 bases separating them. The CDR3 nucleotides are TGTGCCAGCAGTTACTTCAGGTATCCCTACGAGCAGTACTTC. It specifies CASSYFRYPYEQYF.

The chain joins TRBV6-2 or TRBV6-3 to TRBJ2-7; 7 bases align to TRBD2. CDR3 length: 14 amino acids. Germline V lookup: CDR1 MNHEY, CDR2 SVGEGT. Trimming removed 3 bases from V and 3 bases from J; junction bases left unmatched: 5. The CDR3 region has the DNA TGTGCCAGCAGTTATGGACTAGGAGACTACGAGCAGTACTTC. It encodes CASSYGLGDYEQYF.

The chain links TRBV11-1 to TRBJ2-2, with D perhaps TRBD1 (5 bases). CDR1 and CDR2 from the germline V gene are SGHAT and FQDESV (reference sequence). Trimming left V 2 bases short and J 5 bases short, with 12 bases between. The CDR3 covers 15 residues. The CDR3 loop is CASSLSPGRTGELFF. The CDR3 DNA is TGTGCCAGCAGCTTAAGTCCAGGGCGGACCGGGGAGCTGTTTTTT.

This chain links TRBV5-4 with TRBJ2-5; TRBD2 matches 9 bases. CDR3 length: 17 amino acids. Trimming removed 0 bases from V and 5 bases from J; junction bases left unmatched: 11. Germline values: CDR1 SGHNT, CDR2 YYREEE (reference sequence). The DNA of the CDR3 is TGTGCCAGCAGCTTGGGGCTAGCGGGGAGGTCGTCGGAGACCCAGTACTTC. Translating gives CASSLGLAGRSSETQYF.

This clone was counted a few times. V and J are TRBV7-2 and TRBJ1-1, with unresolved D. Looked up from germline, CDR1 is SGHTA and CDR2 is FQGNSA. V was cut by 5 bases and J by 5 bases, with 12 bases left in between. The CDR3 sequence is 13 residues long. The CDR3: CASSLQPRTEAFF. CDR3 bases: TGTGCCAGCAGCCTCCAGCCCAGGACTGAAGCTTTCTTT.

The chain links TRBV6-2 or TRBV6-3 to TRBJ2-7, with D perhaps TRBD2 (5 bases). The V gene lost 0 bases and the J gene lost 2 bases, with 8 bases spanning the gap. This CDR3 region has 14 residues. Per germline, CDR1 MNHEY and CDR2 SVGEGT. CDR3 DNA: TGTGCCAGCAGTTACTCACGGGAACCCTACGAGCAGTACTTC. Amino acid sequence: CASSYSREPYEQYF.

The rearrangement joins TRBV2 to TRBJ1-4; D may be TRBD1 (6 bases). V lost 3 bases and J lost 7, with 15 bases in between. This CDR3 contains 15 residues. Germline V CDR1 and CDR2: SNHLY, FYNNEI. The chain's CDR3 is CASSDRGAEGEKLFF. The CDR3 bases are TGTGCCAGCAGTGATCGGGGGGCAGAAGGTGAAAAACTGTTTTTT.

This sequence joins TRBV19 and TRBJ1-1; the D gene is possibly TRBD1 (5 bases). V lost 6 bases to trimming and J lost 0 bases, with 11 bases between them. CDR1 is LNHDA and CDR2 is SQIVND in the germline V gene (reference sequence). This CDR3 region has 14 residues. DNA for the CDR3: TGTGCCAGTAGAGACAGAGCCATGAACACTGAAGCTTTCTTT. This encodes CASRDRAMNTEAFF.

V usage is TRBV11-1 and J usage is TRBJ2-5; no clear D gene. There are 13 residues in the CDR3. V was trimmed by 5 bases and J by 1 base, leaving 8 bases between them. Looked up from germline, CDR1 is SGHAT and CDR2 is FQDESV (reference sequence). The CDR3 nucleotides read TGTGCCAGCAGCCCTACAGCCCAAGAGACCCAGTACTTC. Its protein is CASSPTAQETQYF.

The chain carries TRBV6-1 and TRBJ1-2; 7 nucleotides align to TRBD1. The germline CDR1 and CDR2 sequences are MNHNS and SASEGT. The V gene end was trimmed by 11 bases and the J gene end by 0 bases; junction bases not matched to a gene: 6. This CDR3 has 13 amino acids. This CDR3 is CAGTGTANYGYTF. As DNA, the CDR3 is TGTGCCGGAACCGGGACAGCTAACTATGGCTACACCTTC.

The V call is TRBV19, the J call TRBJ2-3; D is possibly TRBD2 (5 bases). Germline V gives CDR1 LNHDA, CDR2 SQIVND (reference sequence). Between the trimmed V and J ends, which lost 3 bases and 6 bases, there was a span of 13 bases. This CDR3 is built from 14 residues. The CDR3 sequence: CASSIIDRGDTQYF. In nucleotides, the CDR3 is TGTGCCAGTAGTATTATCGACCGAGGGGATACGCAGTATTTT.

This rearrangement joins TRBV5-1 to TRBJ2-7, with D maybe TRBD1 (6 bases). Deletions cut 0 bases from V and 2 bases from J, with 15 bases between. Germline CDR1 SGHRS, CDR2 YFSETQ. The CDR3 runs to 16 residues. In nucleotides, the CDR3 is TGCGCCAGCAGCTTGGGTCAGGGGATGTCCACCTACGAGCAGTACTTC. Translating gives CASSLGQGMSTYEQYF.

V usage is TRBV6-5 and J usage is TRBJ2-2, with 7 bases matching TRBD2. J gave up 5 bases and V 2 bases, and 8 bases lay outside the gene matches. CDR1 is MNHEY and CDR2 is SVGAGI in the germline V gene. The CDR3 consists of 16 residues. CDR3 DNA sequence: TGTGCCAGCAGTTACAATGCGGGAGCAGGAACCGGGGAGCTGTTTTTT. It encodes CASSYNAGAGTGELFF.

The V call is TRBV27, the J call TRBJ2-7; 7 positions agree with TRBD1. CDR3 size: 14 residues. V gave up 2 bases and J gave up 2 bases; unmatched junction bases: 3. Germline CDR1 and CDR2: MNHEY and SMNVEV (reference sequence). The CDR3 DNA follows: TGTGCCAGCAGTTTAATGCAGGGGGCCTACGAGCAGTACTTC. This gives the protein CASSLMQGAYEQYF.

This clone has a handful of counts. V and J are TRBV10-3 and TRBJ2-7; 8 bases match TRBD1. Germline loops: CDR1 ENHRY, CDR2 SYGVKD. This CDR3 spans 13 amino acids. The J segment lost 0 bases and the V segment lost 8 bases, leaving 3 bases of the junction unmatched. DNA for the CDR3: TGTGCCATCTCGGGACAGGCCTCCTACGAGCAGTACTTC. It specifies CAISGQASYEQYF.

This clone was picked up one time. The chain has TRBV7-9 and TRBJ2-1, with 8 bases that match TRBD1. Germline trimming cut 5 bases from V and 5 bases from J; bases unmatched to any gene: 8. Germline CDR1 is SEHNR and CDR2 is FQNEAQ (reference sequence). The CDR3 is 15 amino acids. This chain's CDR3 is CASSPPGQANNEQFF. The DNA for the CDR3 is TGTGCCAGCAGCCCACCGGGACAGGCCAACAATGAGCAGTTCTTC.

The chain uses TRBV5-6 and TRBJ1-2, with D unclear. CDR3 length: 13 amino acids. The V and J ends lost 4 bases and 3 bases respectively, with 10 bases between them. Germline lookup yields CDR1 SGHDT and CDR2 YYEEEE. The CDR3 DNA is TGTGCCAGCAGCGGAGGGTTGGACTATGGCTACACCTTC. It yields the protein CASSGGLDYGYTF.

This chain links TRBV4-3 with TRBJ2-1; 10 nucleotides align to TRBD2. The V gene end was trimmed by 3 bases and the J gene end by 5 bases; junction bases not matched to a gene: 10. Germline CDR1 and CDR2: LGHNA and YSLEER. The CDR3 spans 17 residues. CDR3 sequence: CASSQNSAGGRNNEQFF. CDR3 sequence (DNA): TGCGCCAGCAGCCAGAACTCAGCGGGGGGGCGGAACAATGAGCAGTTCTTC.

The chain combines TRBV5-6 with TRBJ1-3; tentatively, D is TRBD1 (5 bases). V lost 1 base and J 1 base, leaving 6 bases between the germline ends. CDR3 length: 14 residues. Germline CDR1 and CDR2: SGHDT and YYEEEE. CDR3 sequence reads: CASSLRGSGNTIYF. CDR3 sequence (DNA): TGTGCCAGCAGCTTGAGGGGATCTGGAAACACCATATATTTT. The full variable domain, with the rest looked up from reference TRBV5-6 and TRBJ1-3, is DAGVTQSPTHLIKTRGQQVTLRCSPKSGHDTVSWYQQALGQGPQFIFQYYEEEERQRGNFPDRFSGHQFPNYSSELNVNALLLGDSALYLCASSLRGSGNTIYFGEGSWLTVV.

The chain joins TRBV18 to TRBJ2-7, with TRBD1 as a possible D gene (6 bases). This CDR3 is 14 amino acids long. V was shortened by 6 bases and J by 3 bases, with 15 bases between the two germline ends. In germline, CDR1 is KGHSH, CDR2 LQKENI. DNA for the CDR3: TGTGCCAGCTCCCCCGGACAGAAGTACTACGAGCAGTACTTC. This translates into CASSPGQKYYEQYF.

The chain is built from TRBV29-1 and TRBJ2-5; a possible D gene is TRBD2 (7 bases). Germline-derived CDR1 and CDR2 are SQVTM and ANQGSEA. V was clipped by 2 bases and J by 7 bases, with 32 bases between them. The CDR3 has 19 amino acids. The CDR3 DNA reads TGCAGCGTTGAAATCACCTACCGGCCGGGGGCGAAGGGCGGGGGGACCCAGTACTTC. The encoded protein is CSVEITYRPGAKGGGTQYF.

This clone showed up just a few times. The chain joins TRBV6-1 to TRBJ2-1; 9 nucleotides align to TRBD2. Germline V gene sequence: CDR1 MNHNS, CDR2 SASEGT. V lost 0 bases to trimming and J lost 7 bases; unmatched junction nucleotides: 4. The CDR3 loop spans 15 amino acids. The CDR3 coding sequence is TGTGCCAGCAGTGAAGCCAGCGGGAGGAGGAATGAGCAGTTCTTC. This translates into CASSEASGRRNEQFF.

This clone appeared a single time. The CDR3, as DNA: TGCGCCAGCAGCTCTGACAGGGGAACAGATACGCAGTATTTT. Its protein is CASSSDRGTDTQYF. The genes are TRBV5-1 and TRBJ2-3, with TRBD1 identical over 8 bases. The CDR3 runs 14 residues. V gave up 3 bases and J gave up 3 bases; unmatched junction bases: 3. Per the germline V gene, CDR1 is SGHRS and CDR2 is YFSETQ. The complete variable domain, with remaining parts taken from reference TRBV5-1 and TRBJ2-3, reads KAGVTQTPRYLIKTRGQQVTLSCSPISGHRSVSWYQQTPGQGLQFLFEYFSETQRNKGNFPGRFSGRQFSNSRSEMNVSTLELGDSALYLCASSSDRGTDTQYFGPGTRLTVL.

The gene calls are TRBV7-2 and TRBJ1-2; D uncertain. V dropped 1 base and J dropped 5 bases, with 14 bases sitting between them. CDR1 is SGHTA and CDR2 is FQGNSA in the germline V gene. CDR3 length: 15 amino acids. The CDR3 loop is CASSLDSIQPYGYTF. CDR3 coding DNA: TGTGCCAGCAGCTTAGACAGTATTCAACCTTATGGCTACACCTTC.

The chain recombines TRBV7-2 with TRBJ1-5; the D gene is possibly TRBD1 (5 bases). Germline CDR1 is SGHTA and CDR2 is FQGNSA. The CDR3 spans 14 residues. V was shortened by 3 bases and J by 0 bases, with 6 bases between the two germline ends. CDR3 nucleotides: TGTGCCAGCAGCTTTCAGGGTAGCAATCAGCCCCAGCATTTT. It codes for CASSFQGSNQPQHF.

This clone was detected ten times or more. The chain is built from TRBV19 and TRBJ1-1; D not resolved. The CDR3 runs 12 residues. CDR1 and CDR2 (germline): LNHDA, SQIVND (reference sequence). The germline V and J ends were trimmed by 5 bases and 1 base, with 5 bases remaining between them. The CDR3 DNA reads TGTGCCAGTAGTGCGTGGAACACTGAAGCTTTCTTT. Protein product: CASSAWNTEAFF.